This T cell receptor (beta chain) stems from a study of sequential checkpoint blockade in melanoma. The sample holds a few counts of this clone. The treatment: randomized to nivolumab then ipilimumab (arm A) or the reverse (arm B). DNA-damaging chemotherapy had not been given to any patient beforehand. Assay used: immunoSEQ multiplex PCR; TCRdb lists only in-frame clones, some missing. The sample has roughly 1,900 clones; less than 20% are singletons. The starting material was tumor tissue (inferred from file names), obtained from a patient given nivolumab and ipilimumab in sequence. The receptor's source is a human donor with melanoma.

CDR3 residues: CASSPVTGASGANVLTF. The CDR3, as DNA: TGTGCCAGCAGTCCAGTGACAGGGGCGTCTGGGGCCAACGTCCTGACTTTC. The rearrangement uses TRBV28 and TRBJ2-6, with 8 nucleotides matching TRBD1. V trimming: 5 bases; J trimming: 1 base; junction bases outside the gene matches: 7. Germline V lookup: CDR1 MDHEN, CDR2 SYDVKM. CDR3 size: 17 residues.